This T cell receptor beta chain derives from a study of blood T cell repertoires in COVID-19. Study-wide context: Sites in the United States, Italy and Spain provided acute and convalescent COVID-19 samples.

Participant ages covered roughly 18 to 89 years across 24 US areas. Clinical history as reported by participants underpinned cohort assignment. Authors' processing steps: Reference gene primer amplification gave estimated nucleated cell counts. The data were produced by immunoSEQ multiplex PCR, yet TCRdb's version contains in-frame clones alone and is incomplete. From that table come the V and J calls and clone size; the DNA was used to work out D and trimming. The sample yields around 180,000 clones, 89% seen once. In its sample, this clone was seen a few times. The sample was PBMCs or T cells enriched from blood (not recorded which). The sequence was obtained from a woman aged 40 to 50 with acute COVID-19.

CDR3 in DNA: TGTGCCAGCAGTGAAGCTTATGGAGCTCTACAACTGATTAACACTGAAGCTTTCTTT. Translated, it gives CASSEAYGALQLINTEAFF. The chain links TRBV2 to TRBJ1-1; D ambiguous. The CDR3 has 19 amino acids. V lost 0 bases and J lost 2, with 22 bases in between. Germline assignment: CDR1 SNHLY and CDR2 FYNNEI.